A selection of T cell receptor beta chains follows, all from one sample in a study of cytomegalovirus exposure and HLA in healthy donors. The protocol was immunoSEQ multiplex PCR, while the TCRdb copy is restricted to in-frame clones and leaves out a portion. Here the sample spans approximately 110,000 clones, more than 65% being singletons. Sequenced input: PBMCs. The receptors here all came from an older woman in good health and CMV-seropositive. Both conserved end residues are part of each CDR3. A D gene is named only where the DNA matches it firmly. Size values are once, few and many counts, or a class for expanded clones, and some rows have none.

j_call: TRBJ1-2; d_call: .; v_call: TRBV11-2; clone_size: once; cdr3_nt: TGTGCCAGCAGCTTGGGGGCATCGGGGTACGGTGGCTACACCTTC; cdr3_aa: CASSLGASGYGGYTF
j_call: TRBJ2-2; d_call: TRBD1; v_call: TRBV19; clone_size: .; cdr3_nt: TGTGCCAGTAGGAGGGGGGACAGGGGGAACACCGGGGAGCTGTTTTTT; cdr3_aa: CASRRGDRGNTGELFF
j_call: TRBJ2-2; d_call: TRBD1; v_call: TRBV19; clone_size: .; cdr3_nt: TGTGCCAGTATCCCGACAGGGGGCGTCATCACCGGGGAGCTGTTTTTT; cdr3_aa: CASIPTGGVITGELFF
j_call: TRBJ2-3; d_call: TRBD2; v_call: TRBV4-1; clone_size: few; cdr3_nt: TGCGCCAGCAGCCAAGATACTAGCGGGTTCAGCACAGATACGCAGTATTTT; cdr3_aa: CASSQDTSGFSTDTQYF
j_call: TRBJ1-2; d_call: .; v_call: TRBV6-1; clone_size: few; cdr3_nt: TGTGCCAGCAGTGAACAGATCTGGGGCTACACCTTC; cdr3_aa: CASSEQIWGYTF
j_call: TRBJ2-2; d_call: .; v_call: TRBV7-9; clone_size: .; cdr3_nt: TGTGCCAGCGCCGCCAGTTTACGGGGAGATTTGACCGGGGAGCTGTTTTTT; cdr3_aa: CASAASLRGDLTGELFF
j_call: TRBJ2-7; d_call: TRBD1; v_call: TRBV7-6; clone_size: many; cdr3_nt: TGTGCCAGCAGCTCGGGACAGGGCCCTACCTACGAGCAGTACTTC; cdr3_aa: CASSSGQGPTYEQYF
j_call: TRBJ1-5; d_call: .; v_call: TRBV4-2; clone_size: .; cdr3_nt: TGTGCCAGCAGCCAAGGGATCGCCGGGCAGCCCCAGCATTTT; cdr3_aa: CASSQGIAGQPQHF
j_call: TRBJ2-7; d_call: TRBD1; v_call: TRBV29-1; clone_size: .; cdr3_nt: TGCAGCGTCTCGGGACAGGGGTCCGACGAGCAGTACTTC; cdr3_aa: CSVSGQGSDEQYF
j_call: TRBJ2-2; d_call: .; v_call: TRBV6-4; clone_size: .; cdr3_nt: TGTGCCAGCAGTGAATCTACTACTAGCACCGGGGAGCTGTTTTTT; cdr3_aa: CASSESTTSTGELFF
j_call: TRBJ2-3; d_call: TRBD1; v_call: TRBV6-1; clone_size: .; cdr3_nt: TGTGCCAGCAATGGACAGGGAGAAGATACGCAGTATTTT; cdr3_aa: CASNGQGEDTQYF
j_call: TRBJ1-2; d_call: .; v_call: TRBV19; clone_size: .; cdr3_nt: TGTGCCAGTAGTATTACACAGCCACCTTATGGCTACACCTTC; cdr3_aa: CASSITQPPYGYTF
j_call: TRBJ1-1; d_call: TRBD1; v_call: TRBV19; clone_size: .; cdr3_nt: TGTGCCAGTAGTATAGACGGACAGGGATTGGGCACTGAAGCTTTCTTT; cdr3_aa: CASSIDGQGLGTEAFF
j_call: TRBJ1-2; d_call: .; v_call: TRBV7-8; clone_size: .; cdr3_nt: TGTGCCAGCAGCTCCAGGGTTAGCTATGGCTACACCTTC; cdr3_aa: CASSSRVSYGYTF
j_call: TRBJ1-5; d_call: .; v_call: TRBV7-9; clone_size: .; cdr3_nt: TGTGCCAGCAGCTCTCTCGGTCCCAACGGTCCCCAGCATTTT; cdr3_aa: CASSSLGPNGPQHF
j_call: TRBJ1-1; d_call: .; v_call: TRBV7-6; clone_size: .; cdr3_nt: TGTGCCAGCAGCTTAATGGGGGTGGGGGGTCGGACTGAAGCTTTCTTT; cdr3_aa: CASSLMGVGGRTEAFF
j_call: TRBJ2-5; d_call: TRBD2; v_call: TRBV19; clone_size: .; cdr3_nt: TGTGCCAGTCCGTCAGGGCCGGCGGGGGGTGGGGAGACCCAGTACTTC; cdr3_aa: CASPSGPAGGGETQYF
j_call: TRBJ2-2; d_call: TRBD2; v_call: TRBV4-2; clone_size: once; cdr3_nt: TGTGCCAGCAGCCAAGAGCAAGCGGGAACGGGCACCGGGGAGCTGTTTTTT; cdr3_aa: CASSQEQAGTGTGELFF
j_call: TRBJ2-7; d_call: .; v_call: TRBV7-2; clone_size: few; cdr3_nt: TGTGCCAGCAGCTTAGGGGCGTCCAATCTCGAGCAGTACTTC; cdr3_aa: CASSLGASNLEQYF
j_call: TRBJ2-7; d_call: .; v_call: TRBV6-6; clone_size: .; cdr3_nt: TGTGCCAGCAGTTACTCTCAGGGCGACGAGCAGTACTTC; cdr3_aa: CASSYSQGDEQYF
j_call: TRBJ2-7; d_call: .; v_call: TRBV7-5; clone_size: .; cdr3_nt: TGTGTCAGAAACCAAAAGGGGTTCTACGAGCAGTACTTC; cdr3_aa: CVRNQKGFYEQYF
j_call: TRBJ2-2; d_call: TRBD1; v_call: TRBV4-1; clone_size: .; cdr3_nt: TGCGCCAGCAGCCTCGGACAGGGGGCGTCCACCGGGGAGCTGTTTTTT; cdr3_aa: CASSLGQGASTGELFF
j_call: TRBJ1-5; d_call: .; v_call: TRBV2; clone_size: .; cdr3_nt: TGTGCCAGCAGCCCAGGGTATGGTCAGCCCCAGCATTTT; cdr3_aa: CASSPGYGQPQHF
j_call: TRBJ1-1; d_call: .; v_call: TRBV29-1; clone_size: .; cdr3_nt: TGCAGCGTTACCGTCCCCCGGACAGAGAGGACTGAAGCTTTCTTT; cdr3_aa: CSVTVPRTERTEAFF
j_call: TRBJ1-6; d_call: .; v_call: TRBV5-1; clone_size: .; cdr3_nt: TGCGCCAGCACCCGTACCGGGGGAAAGGATTCACCCCTCCACTTT; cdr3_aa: CASTRTGGKDSPLHF
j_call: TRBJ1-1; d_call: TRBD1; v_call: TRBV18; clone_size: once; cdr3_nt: TGTGCCAGCTCACTTCTCCAGGGGGGGAACACTGAAGCTTTCTTT; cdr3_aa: CASSLLQGGNTEAFF
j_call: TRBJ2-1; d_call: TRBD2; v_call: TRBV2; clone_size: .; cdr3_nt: TGTGCCAGCAGTAGACTAGCGGGAGGGAGGTACAATGAGCAGTTCTTC; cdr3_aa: CASSRLAGGRYNEQFF
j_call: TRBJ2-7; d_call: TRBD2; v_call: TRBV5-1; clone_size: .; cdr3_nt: TGCGCCAGCAGCCCCGATGTGGGTAGCGGGACCTACGAGCAGTACTTC; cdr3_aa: CASSPDVGSGTYEQYF
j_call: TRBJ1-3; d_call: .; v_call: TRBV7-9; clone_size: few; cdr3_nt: TGTGCCAGCAGCTTAGTCGCAGCCAGGGGAAACACCATATATTTT; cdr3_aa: CASSLVAARGNTIYF
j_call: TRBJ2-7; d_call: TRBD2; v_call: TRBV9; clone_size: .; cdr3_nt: TGTGCCAGCAGCGAAGGACTAGCGGGAGCGCACTCCTACGAGCAGTACTTC; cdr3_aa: CASSEGLAGAHSYEQYF
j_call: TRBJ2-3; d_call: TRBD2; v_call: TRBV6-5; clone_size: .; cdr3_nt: TGTGCCAGCAGGGGACTAGCGGGGGGCCTGTATTTT; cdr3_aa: CASRGLAGGLYF
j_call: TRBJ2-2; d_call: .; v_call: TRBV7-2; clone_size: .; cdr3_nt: TGTGCCAGCGGCGGGGACTCGAGCACCGGGGAGCTGTTTTTT; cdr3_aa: CASGGDSSTGELFF
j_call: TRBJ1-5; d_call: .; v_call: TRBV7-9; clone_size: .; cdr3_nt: TGTGCCAGCAGCTTAGGAGACCGGGGGCCCCAGCATTTT; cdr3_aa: CASSLGDRGPQHF
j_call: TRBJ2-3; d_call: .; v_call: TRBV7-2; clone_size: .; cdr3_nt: TGTGCCAGCAGCGTCGGGACTTCTAGCACAGATACGCAGTATTTT; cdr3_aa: CASSVGTSSTDTQYF
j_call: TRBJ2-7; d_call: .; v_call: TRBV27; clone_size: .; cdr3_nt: TGTGCCAGCCCGGTGGTGCCTCCCTACTTCTACGAGCAGTACTTC; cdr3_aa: CASPVVPPYFYEQYF
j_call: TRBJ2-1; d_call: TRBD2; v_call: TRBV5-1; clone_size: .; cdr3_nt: TGCGCCAGCAGCTTGGCCGGACTAGCGGGAGGTCGGGAGCAGTTCTTC; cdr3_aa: CASSLAGLAGGREQFF
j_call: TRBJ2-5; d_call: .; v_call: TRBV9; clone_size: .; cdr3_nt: TGTGCCAGCACCCCTGGCGGTGCGTACCAAGAGACCCAGTACTTC; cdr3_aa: CASTPGGAYQETQYF
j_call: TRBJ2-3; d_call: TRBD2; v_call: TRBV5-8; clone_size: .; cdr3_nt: TGTGCCAGCAGCTTGGCCACTAGCGGGACCCGGGATACGCAGTATTTT; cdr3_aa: CASSLATSGTRDTQYF
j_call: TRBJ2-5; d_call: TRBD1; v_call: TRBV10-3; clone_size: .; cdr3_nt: TGTGCCATCAGTGAGGGACAGGGGGGGGAGACCCAGTACTTC; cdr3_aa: CAISEGQGGETQYF
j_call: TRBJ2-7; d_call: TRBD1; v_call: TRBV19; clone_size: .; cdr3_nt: TGTGCCAGTAGTATAAGGGACAGGGGCCAGTACGAGCAGTACTTC; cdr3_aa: CASSIRDRGQYEQYF
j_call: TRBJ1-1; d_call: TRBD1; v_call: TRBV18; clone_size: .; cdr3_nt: TGTGCCAGCCGGAACTTAACAGGGGGCTCGACTGAAGCTTTCTTT; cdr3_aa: CASRNLTGGSTEAFF
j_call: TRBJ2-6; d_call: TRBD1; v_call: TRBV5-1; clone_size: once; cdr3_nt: TGCGCCAGCAGCTCGGACAGGGATGCTGGGGCCAACGTCCTGACTTTC; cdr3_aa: CASSSDRDAGANVLTF
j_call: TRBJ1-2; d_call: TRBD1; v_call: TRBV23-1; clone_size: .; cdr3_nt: TGCGCCAGCACACCGGACAGGGCTCTCGACTATGGCTACACCTTC; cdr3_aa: CASTPDRALDYGYTF
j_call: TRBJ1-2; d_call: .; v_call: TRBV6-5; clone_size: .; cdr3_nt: TGTGCCAGCGGTCCTCTCACAGGCGCCGCCGGCTACACCTTC; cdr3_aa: CASGPLTGAAGYTF
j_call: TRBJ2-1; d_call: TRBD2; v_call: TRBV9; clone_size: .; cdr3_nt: TGTGCCAGCAGCAAGACTAGCGACATCTCCTACAATGAGCAGTTCTTC; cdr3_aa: CASSKTSDISYNEQFF
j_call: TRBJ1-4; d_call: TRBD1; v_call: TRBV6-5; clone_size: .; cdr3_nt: TGTGCCAGCAGTTACTCGAGGGGGCAAAAACTGTTTTTT; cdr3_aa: CASSYSRGQKLFF
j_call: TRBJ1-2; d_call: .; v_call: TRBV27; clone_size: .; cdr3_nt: TGTGCCAGCAGAGCAGGACAAGGTCTACATGGCTACACCTTC; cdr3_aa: CASRAGQGLHGYTF
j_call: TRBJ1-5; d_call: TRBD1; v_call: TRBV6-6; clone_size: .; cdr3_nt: TGTGCCAGCAGTTACTCAGGGCAGGGGGCCAATCAGCCCCAGCATTTT; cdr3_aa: CASSYSGQGANQPQHF
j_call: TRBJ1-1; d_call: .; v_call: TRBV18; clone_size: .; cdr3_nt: TGTGCCAGCTCACCCTCGACCCGATCCCGGGTAACTGAAGCTTTCTTT; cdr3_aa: CASSPSTRSRVTEAFF
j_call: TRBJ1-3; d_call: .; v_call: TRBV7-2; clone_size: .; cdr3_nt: TGTGCCAGCAGCTTAGTTTCAGGGGCCTACTCTGGAAACACCATATATTTT; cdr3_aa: CASSLVSGAYSGNTIYF
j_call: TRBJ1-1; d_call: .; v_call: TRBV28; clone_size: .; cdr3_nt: TGTGCCAGCAATTGGGAGAGAGGCACTGAAGCTTTCTTT; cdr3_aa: CASNWERGTEAFF
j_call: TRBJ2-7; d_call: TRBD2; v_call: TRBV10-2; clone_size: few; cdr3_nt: TGCGCCAGCAGGGTAGCGGGAGGGCCAGGCGAGCAGTACTTC; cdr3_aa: CASRVAGGPGEQYF
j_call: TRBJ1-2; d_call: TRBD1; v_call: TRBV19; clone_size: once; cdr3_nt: TGTGCCAGTAAGCCGGGACAGGGTCCCTATGGCTACACCTTC; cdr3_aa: CASKPGQGPYGYTF
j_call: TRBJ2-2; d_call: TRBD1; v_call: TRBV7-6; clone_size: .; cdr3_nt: TGTGCCAGCAGCCTGGGACAGGGGGCCACCGGGGAGCTGTTTTTT; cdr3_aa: CASSLGQGATGELFF
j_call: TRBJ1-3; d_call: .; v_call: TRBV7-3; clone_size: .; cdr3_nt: TGTGCCAGCAGCTTTGCTCAGGGCTTTGGAAACACCATATATTTT; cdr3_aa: CASSFAQGFGNTIYF
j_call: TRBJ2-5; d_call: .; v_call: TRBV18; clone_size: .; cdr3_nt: TGTGCCAGCTCACCACGACAGGTCGGGCAGTGGGAGACCCAGTACTTC; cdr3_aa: CASSPRQVGQWETQYF
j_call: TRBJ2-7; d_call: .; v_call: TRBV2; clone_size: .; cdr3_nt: TGTGCCAGCCAGGACTCGAAATTCTCCTACGAGCAGTACTTC; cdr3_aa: CASQDSKFSYEQYF
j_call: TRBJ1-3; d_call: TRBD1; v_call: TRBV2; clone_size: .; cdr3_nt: TGTGCCAGCAGTACCACTCGGACAGGGTCAAGTGGAAACACCATATATTTT; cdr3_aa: CASSTTRTGSSGNTIYF
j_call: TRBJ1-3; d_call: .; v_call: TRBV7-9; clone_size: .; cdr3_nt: TGTGCCAGCAGCCCCCCGGGGAGGACTGGAAACACCATATATTTT; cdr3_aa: CASSPPGRTGNTIYF